The TCR beta chain under discussion was sequenced for a study of T cell responses to AZD1222 COVID-19 vaccine. Study-level results: Clonal diversity was possibly underestimated; the donors were predominantly white British and more often female.

Some clones are missing from TCRdb's copy, which holds only in-frame ones; the method was immunoSEQ multiplex PCR. The sample consists of over 100,000 clones, approximately 87% of them appearing once. Of note for this clone: Its antigen is currently unknown.

V lost 4 bases to trimming and J lost 1 base; unmatched junction nucleotides: 10. This CDR3 comprises 17 residues. Germline V gene sequence: CDR1 LGHNA, CDR2 YSLEER. The material sequenced was peripheral blood, taken on day 0 of AZD1222 vaccination. The sequence was obtained from an adult in good health. The chain joins TRBV4-3 to TRBJ1-1; 9 bases map to TRBD1. CDR3 residues: CASSPVLTDRGNTEAFF. The CDR3 DNA sequence: TGCGCCAGCAGCCCAGTTCTCACGGACAGGGGGAACACTGAAGCTTTCTTT.